This T cell receptor beta chain was sequenced in a study of shared T cell receptors in the human thymus. The CDR3 runs to 16 residues. V lost 4 bases to trimming and J lost 6 bases, with 19 bases between them. Germline CDR1 and CDR2: SGHRS and YFSETQ. Data came from immunoSEQ multiplex PCR; TCRdb stores just in-frame clones and leaves some out. The data hold hundreds of thousands of clones, with about 89% observed a single time. These data also featured in a second study, about human thymus T cells. In that study: Related work found strong thymic repertoire overlap between unrelated individuals.

The chain has TRBV5-1 and TRBJ2-2; D possibly corresponds to TRBD1 (6 bases). This clonotype was obtained from a boy under three years old with a congenital heart defect. What was sequenced was thymocytes. The CDR3 region is CASSKPPNRVPGELFF. DNA of the CDR3: TGCGCCAGCAGCAAACCACCTAACAGGGTACCCGGGGAGCTGTTTTTT.